This TCR beta chain was identified during a study of regulatory T cells in long-lasting Graves disease (dated by TCRdb to the early 2020s). Regarding the research as a whole: In the newly diagnosed Graves' disease group, patients had been taking antithyroid drugs for less than 3 months. This study used TCR sequencing and RNA sequencing of peripheral blood to compare persistent Graves' disease patients against newly diagnosed Graves' disease patients. The study was conducted in China and was registered as a clinical trial. A total of approximately 35 samples underwent TCR sequencing: about 13 from persistent and about 20 from newly diagnosed Graves' disease patients. Broader findings and caveats from the paper: The authors noted that the small sample size was a limitation that may lower accuracy. Patients with persistent disease shared more public clonotypes (around 2,700) than newly diagnosed patients did (roughly 970). Because the primary lesion, thyroid tissue, could not be accessed, the study looked at peripheral blood alone. Lower TCR Shannon entropy and fewer highly expanded clones were observed in persistent Graves' disease patients than in newly diagnosed patients, which suggested clonal expansion. Only the TCR beta chain was sequenced and analyzed. Preferential use of TRBV28, TRBJ1-2 and TRBJ2-5 was observed in persistent disease, whereas TRBV20-1 and TRBJ2-1 were favored in newly diagnosed disease.

The time point label corresponds to: newly diagnosed GD, antithyroid drugs for less than 3 months. For both TCR sequencing and RNA sequencing, RNA was extracted from PBMCs using TRIzol. The diagnosis of Graves' disease followed American Thyroid Association guidelines. Patients were recruited from an endocrinology department in Xi'an, China. Each patient gave 9 to 10 milliliters of peripheral blood, collected in an EDTA anticoagulant tube. Ficoll Paque Plus density gradient separation was used to isolate PBMCs, and no further T cell sorting was performed. An Agilent 2100 Bioanalyzer and agarose gel were used to assess RNA quality, and a NanoDrop 2000 was used to measure RNA concentration. Libraries came from multiplex PCR. Reads for this sample came from an Illumina HiSeq 4000. iRepertoire HTBI primers and Arm-PCR amplification of CDR3 regions were used to construct TCR beta libraries. Gel purification was performed on PCR products prior to sequencing. Per the source publication's procedure: Across samples, roughly 60 TRBV and roughly 15 TRBJ segments were identified and used for gene usage analysis of CDR3 amino acid clonotypes. COPE and FqMerger were used to merge filtered high-quality paired reads into contigs. Contigs were aligned with BLAST to IMGT TRBV, TRBD and TRBJ reference genes, and CDR3 was defined per IMGT. Any clonotype with a frequency above 0.1% was classified as a highly expanded clone. Shannon entropy served as the measure of repertoire diversity, while the Gini coefficient captured V-J evenness. A clonotype found in more than one individual was treated as public. The raw public data were reprocessed by TCRdb itself: fastp quality trimming at Q25, MiXCR clonotype calling, in-frame beta chains only. Rows with a matching CDR3 protein are joined into one entry that keeps the most common DNA and genes. These V and J calls derive from TCRdb rather than the authors' analysis. Across this sample there are hundreds of thousands of distinct CDR3 sequences, with roughly 15% seen only once. 22% of the sample is taken by the ten largest.

V and J are truncated by 3 bases and 6 bases respectively, leaving an intervening sequence of 11 bases. Sequences MDHEN (CDR1) and SYDVKM (CDR2) are obtained from the germline V gene. From its cysteine to its phenylalanine, the CDR3 spans 14 amino acids. Only CDR3 DNA remains: 42 bases, in frame from the first base. Many counts were recorded for this clonotype. Its cognate antigen has yet to be identified. Per-base quality was not reported, and no clone a single base away is much larger than it. The sequence joins TRBV28 to TRBJ2-2, and possibly TRBD1, on 5 matching bases. This TCR derives from a female donor with Graves disease. The sample in question was peripheral blood mononuclear cells (PBMCs), obtained at new diagnosis, from a patient treated with antithyroid drugs. The DNA sequence is as follows: TGTGCCAGCAGTTTCCGCAGGGCCCCCGGGGAGCTGTTTTTT. Protein translation: CASSFRRAPGELFF.